A single sample is the source of the 10 T cell receptor beta chains below, sequenced in a study of regulatory T cells in long-lasting Graves disease. Noted time point: newly diagnosed GD, antithyroid drugs for less than 3 months. RNA extracted from PBMCs served as the sequencing template. CDR3 regions were amplified by Arm-PCR using iRepertoire HTBI primers to build TCR beta libraries. MiXCR, run by TCRdb on the multiplex PCR reads, gives a single entry per CDR3 protein. The sample records more than 300,000 distinct CDR3 sequences, under 20% being singletons. The data were also submitted as part of a second study, on T cells in Graves' hyperthyroidism and ophthalmopathy.

Here the sequenced sample was peripheral blood mononuclear cells (PBMCs), taken at new diagnosis, from a patient treated with antithyroid drugs. These receptors all come from a woman younger than 30 with Graves disease.

The chain combines TRBV15 with TRBJ1-5; D is uncertain. In germline, CDR1 is LNHNV, CDR2 YYDKDF (reference sequence). The CDR3 is 17 amino acids. Trimming pared 0 bases from V and 4 bases from J, leaving 16 bases between. CDR3 in amino acids: CATSRDLVSTGNQPQHF. The CDR3 coding sequence is TGTGCCACCAGCAGAGATTTAGTCTCTACGGGGAATCAGCCCCAGCATTTT.

The DNA of the CDR3 is TGTGCCAGCAGCAGAGGACAGGGGAAAAACTACGAGCAGTACTTC. Translating it yields CASSRGQGKNYEQYF. The J gene is TRBJ2-7, the V gene TRBV6-4, with TRBD1 matching 9 bases. CDR1 is MRHNA, CDR2 SNTAGT, per germline. Germline trimming cut 6 bases from V and 3 bases from J; bases unmatched to any gene: 9. The CDR3 contains 15 residues.

This clonotype was counted only a few times. The CDR3 reads CASTVTDYNSPLHF. The CDR3 DNA reads as TGTGCCAGCACAGTAACAGATTATAATTCACCCCTCCACTTT. The chain couples TRBV6-1 to TRBJ1-6; D uncertain. From germline, CDR1 is MNHNS and CDR2 SASEGT. CDR3 size: 14 residues. Trimming removed 7 bases from V and 4 bases from J, with 11 bases in between.

This clonotype was counted at least ten times. The chain recombines TRBV7-8 with TRBJ2-1, with 9 bases matching TRBD2. V shed 3 bases and J 5 bases; nucleotides not matched to a gene: 2. CDR3 length: 14 amino acids. CDR1 is SGHVS, CDR2 FQNEAQ, per germline. The CDR3 sequence is CASSLGLAHNEQFF. DNA for the CDR3: TGTGCCAGCAGCTTGGGACTAGCTCACAATGAGCAGTTCTTC.

This clonotype was seen at least ten times. DNA of the CDR3: TGCGCCAGCAGCTTGGCCGACTCGCAAGAGACCCAGTACTTC. It is translated as CASSLADSQETQYF. The chain joins TRBV5-1 to TRBJ2-5; unclear D gene. CDR1 and CDR2 (germline): SGHRS, YFSETQ. Trimming cost V 0 bases and J 2 bases, with 8 bases left between them. This CDR3 has 14 amino acids.

This clonotype was detected many times. V and J are TRBV6-1 and TRBJ2-2; 8 bases fit TRBD1. Trimming removed 8 bases from V and 3 bases from J; junction bases left unmatched: 5. CDR1 MNHNS and CDR2 SASEGT come from the germline V gene. The CDR3 loop spans 14 amino acids. The CDR3 is CASSVTGDTGELFF. In DNA form, the CDR3 reads TGTGCCAGCTCTGTGACAGGGGACACCGGGGAGCTGTTTTTT.

The chain carries TRBV7-9 and TRBJ1-3; D ambiguous. The V end lost 4 bases, the J end lost 0 bases, and 10 bases lay between the germline ends. Germline V gene data show CDR1 as SEHNR and CDR2 as FQNEAQ (reference sequence). This CDR3 spans 15 amino acids. The CDR3 reads CASSSSQNSGNTIYF. The DNA of the CDR3 is TGTGCCAGCAGCTCGTCACAGAACTCTGGAAACACCATATATTTT.

J is TRBJ1-6 and V is TRBV5-1; 8 bases are shared with TRBD1. This CDR3 comprises 14 residues. CDR1 and CDR2 (germline): SGHRS, YFSETQ. The junction had 5 bases not matched to a gene; V was cut back by 4 bases and J by 8 bases. This chain's CDR3 is CASSPGQDYSPLHF. Here the CDR3 DNA reads TGCGCCAGCAGCCCGGGACAGGATTATTCACCCCTCCACTTT.

This clonotype was seen repeatedly, ten times or more. The CDR3 coding sequence is TGTGCCTGGGGGCGACAGGAGGGATTCTACGAGCAGTACTTC. As protein: CAWGRQEGFYEQYF. This chain uses TRBV30 with TRBJ2-7; D might be TRBD1 or TRBD2, each matching 6 bases. The V gene lost 5 bases and the J gene lost 3 bases, with 17 bases spanning the gap. Germline values: CDR1 GTSNPN, CDR2 SVGIG (reference sequence). This CDR3 comprises 14 residues.

This clonotype was recorded at least ten times. The gene calls are TRBV28 and TRBJ1-2, with D tentatively TRBD1 (5 bases). Trimming left V 2 bases short and J 4 bases short, with 17 bases between. The CDR3 length is 16 residues. Germline V gene sequence: CDR1 MDHEN, CDR2 SYDVKM. The CDR3, as DNA: TGTGCCAGCAGTTTAAATTCAGCGGGGGAGTTCTATGGCTACACCTTC. It translates to CASSLNSAGEFYGYTF.